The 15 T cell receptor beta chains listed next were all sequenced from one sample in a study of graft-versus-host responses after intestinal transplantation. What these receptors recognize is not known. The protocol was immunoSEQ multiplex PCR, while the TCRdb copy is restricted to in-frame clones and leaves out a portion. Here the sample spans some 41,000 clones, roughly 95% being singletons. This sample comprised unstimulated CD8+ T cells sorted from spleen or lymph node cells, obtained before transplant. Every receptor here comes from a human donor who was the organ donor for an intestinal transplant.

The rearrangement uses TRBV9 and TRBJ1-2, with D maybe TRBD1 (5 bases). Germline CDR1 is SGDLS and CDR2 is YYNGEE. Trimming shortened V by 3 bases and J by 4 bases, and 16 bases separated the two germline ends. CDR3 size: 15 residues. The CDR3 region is CASSAPTGSAYGYTF. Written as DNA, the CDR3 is TGTGCCAGCAGCGCACCAACAGGATCTGCCTATGGCTACACCTTC.

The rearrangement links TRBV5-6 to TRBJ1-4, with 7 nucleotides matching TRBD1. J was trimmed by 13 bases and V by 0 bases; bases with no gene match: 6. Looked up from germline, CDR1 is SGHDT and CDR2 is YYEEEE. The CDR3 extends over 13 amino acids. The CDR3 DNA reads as TGTGCCAGCAGCTTGGGGACAGGCGAGGGACTGTTTTTT. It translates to CASSLGTGEGLFF.

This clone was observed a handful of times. The CDR3, as DNA: TGTGCCAGTAGTATTTCATCCCATGCCTACGAGCAGTACTTC. Its protein is CASSISSHAYEQYF. V is TRBV19 and J is TRBJ2-7; no definite D call. CDR1 is LNHDA and CDR2 is SQIVND in the germline V gene (reference sequence). The CDR3 runs to 14 residues. Trimming took off 3 bases at V and 2 bases at J, with 11 bases between the two ends.

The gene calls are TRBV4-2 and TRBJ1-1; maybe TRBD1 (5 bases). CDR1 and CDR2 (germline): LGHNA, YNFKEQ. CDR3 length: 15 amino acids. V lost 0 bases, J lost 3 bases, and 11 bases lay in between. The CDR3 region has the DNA TGTGCCAGCAGCCAAGAGCTCGTCAGGGACACTGAAGCTTTCTTT. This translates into CASSQELVRDTEAFF.

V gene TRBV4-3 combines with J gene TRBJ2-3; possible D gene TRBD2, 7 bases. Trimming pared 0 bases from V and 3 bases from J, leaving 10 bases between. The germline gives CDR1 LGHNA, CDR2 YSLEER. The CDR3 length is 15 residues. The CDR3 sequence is CASSQEGGPTDTQYF. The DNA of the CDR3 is TGCGCCAGCAGCCAAGAGGGGGGGCCGACAGATACGCAGTATTTT.

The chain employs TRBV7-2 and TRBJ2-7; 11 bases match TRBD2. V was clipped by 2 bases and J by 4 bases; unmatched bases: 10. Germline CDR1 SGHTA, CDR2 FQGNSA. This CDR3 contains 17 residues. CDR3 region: CASSLRSASGGSYEQYF. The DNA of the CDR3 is TGTGCCAGCAGCTTAAGATCGGCTAGCGGGGGGAGTTACGAGCAGTACTTC.

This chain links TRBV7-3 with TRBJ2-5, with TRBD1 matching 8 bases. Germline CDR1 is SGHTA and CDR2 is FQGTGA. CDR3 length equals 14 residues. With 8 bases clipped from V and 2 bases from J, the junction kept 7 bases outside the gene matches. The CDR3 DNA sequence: TGTGCCAGCTACCCGGGACAGGAACAAGAGACCCAGTACTTC. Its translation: CASYPGQEQETQYF.

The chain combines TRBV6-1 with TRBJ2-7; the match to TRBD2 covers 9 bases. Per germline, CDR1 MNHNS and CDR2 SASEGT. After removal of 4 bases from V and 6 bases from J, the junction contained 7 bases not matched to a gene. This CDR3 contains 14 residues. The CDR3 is CASSVDPAGGEQYF. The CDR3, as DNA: TGTGCCAGCAGTGTCGATCCAGCGGGGGGCGAGCAGTACTTC.

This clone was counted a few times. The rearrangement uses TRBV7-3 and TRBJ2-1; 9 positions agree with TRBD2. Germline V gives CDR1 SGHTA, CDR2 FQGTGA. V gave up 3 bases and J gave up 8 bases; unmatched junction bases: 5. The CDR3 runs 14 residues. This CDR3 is CASSFGGGADEQFF. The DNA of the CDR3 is TGTGCCAGCAGCTTCGGCGGGGGGGCCGATGAGCAGTTCTTC. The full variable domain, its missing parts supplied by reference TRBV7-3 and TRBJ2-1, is GAGVSQTPSNKVTEKGKYVELRCDPISGHTALYWYRQSLGQGPEFLIYFQGTGAADDSGLPNDRFFAVRPEGSVSTLKIQRTERGDSAVYLCASSFGGGADEQFFGPGTRLTVL.

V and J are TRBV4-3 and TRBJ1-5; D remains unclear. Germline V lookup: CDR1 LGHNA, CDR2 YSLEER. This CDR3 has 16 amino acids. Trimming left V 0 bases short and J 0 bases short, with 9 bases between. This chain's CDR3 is CASSQDWLYSNQPQHF. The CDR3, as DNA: TGCGCCAGCAGCCAAGACTGGCTATATAGCAATCAGCCCCAGCATTTT.

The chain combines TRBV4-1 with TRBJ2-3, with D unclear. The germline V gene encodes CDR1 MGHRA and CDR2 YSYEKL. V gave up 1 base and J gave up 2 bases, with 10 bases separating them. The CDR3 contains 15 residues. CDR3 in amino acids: CASSQVVGFTDTQYF. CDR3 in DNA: TGCGCCAGCAGCCAAGTCGTCGGATTCACAGATACGCAGTATTTT.

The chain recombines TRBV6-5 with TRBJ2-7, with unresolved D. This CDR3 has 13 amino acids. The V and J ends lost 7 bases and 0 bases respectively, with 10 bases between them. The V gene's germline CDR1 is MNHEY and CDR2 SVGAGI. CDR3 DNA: TGTGCCAGCAATGGCAGATTCTCCTACGAGCAGTACTTC. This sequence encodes CASNGRFSYEQYF.

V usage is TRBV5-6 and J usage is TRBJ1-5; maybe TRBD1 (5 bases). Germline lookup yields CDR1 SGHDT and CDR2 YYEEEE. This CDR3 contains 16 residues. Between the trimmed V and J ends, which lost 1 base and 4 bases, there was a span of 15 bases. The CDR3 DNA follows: TGTGCCAGCAGCTTGCCCCAGGGACTCGGGAATCAGCCCCAGCATTTT. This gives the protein CASSLPQGLGNQPQHF.

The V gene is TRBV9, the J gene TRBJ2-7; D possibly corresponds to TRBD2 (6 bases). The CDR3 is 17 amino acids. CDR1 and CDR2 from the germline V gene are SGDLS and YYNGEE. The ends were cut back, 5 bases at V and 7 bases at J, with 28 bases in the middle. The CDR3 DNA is TGTGCCAGCAGTTTTGACGGTGCGGCGGAGGGCTCGGGTGAGCAGTACTTC. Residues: CASSFDGAAEGSGEQYF.

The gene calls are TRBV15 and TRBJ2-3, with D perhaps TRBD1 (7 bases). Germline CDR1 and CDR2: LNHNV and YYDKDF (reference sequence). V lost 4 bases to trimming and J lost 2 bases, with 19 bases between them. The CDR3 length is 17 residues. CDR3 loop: CATSTRRGPEYTDTQYF. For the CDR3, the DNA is TGTGCCACCAGCACCCGGAGGGGGCCAGAGTACACAGATACGCAGTATTTT.